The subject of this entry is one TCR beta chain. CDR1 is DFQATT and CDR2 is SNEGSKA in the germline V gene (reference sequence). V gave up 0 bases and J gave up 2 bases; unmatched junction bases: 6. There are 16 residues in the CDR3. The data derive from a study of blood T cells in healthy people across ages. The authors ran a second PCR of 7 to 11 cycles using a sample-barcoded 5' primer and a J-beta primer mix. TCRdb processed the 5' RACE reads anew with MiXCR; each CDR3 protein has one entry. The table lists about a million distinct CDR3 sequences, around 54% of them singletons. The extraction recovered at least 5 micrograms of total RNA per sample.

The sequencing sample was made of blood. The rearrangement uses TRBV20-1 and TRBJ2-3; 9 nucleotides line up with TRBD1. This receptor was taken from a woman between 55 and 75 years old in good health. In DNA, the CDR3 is TGCAGTGCTAGAGACGCCGGGACAGGGCACACAGATACGCAGTATTTT. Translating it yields CSARDAGTGHTDTQYF.